One T cell receptor (beta chain) is described in this entry. The sample originates from a study of blood T cell repertoires in COVID-19. Study overall: Acute and convalescent COVID-19 samples came from the United States, Italy and Spain. T cells, B-cell-depleted T cells, or PBMCs supplied cDNA or gDNA.

The germline V gene has CDR1 LGHNA and CDR2 YSLEER. After removal of 1 base from V and 8 bases from J, the junction contained 9 bases not matched to a gene. This CDR3 comprises 15 residues. Per the original methods: Reference gene primer amplification gave estimated nucleated cell counts. Assay: immunoSEQ multiplex PCR; the TCRdb copy retains only in-frame clones and omits some. The DNA gave D and trimming, while V, J and clone size come from that table. The table records 200,000 to 250,000 clones, roughly 80% of them present only once. V and J are TRBV4-3 and TRBJ1-2, with 8 bases identical to TRBD1. The source is a human donor in a cohort sampled during active COVID-19. The sequencing sample was made of peripheral blood. DNA of the CDR3: TGCGCCAGCAGCCAAGTTCTAGGACAGGGTAGAGGCTACACCTTC. It specifies CASSQVLGQGRGYTF.